One TCR beta chain is described in this entry. These data are taken from a study of T cell responses to AZD1222 COVID-19 vaccine. Method: immunoSEQ multiplex PCR; TCRdb's copy keeps in-frame clones and lacks some. Found here are over 120,000 clones, 92% of them singletons; the top ten hold about 1.9%. Germline V gene sequence: CDR1 SEHNR, CDR2 FQNEAQ (reference sequence). The CDR3 is 14 amino acids. V was clipped by 2 bases and J by 7 bases, with 14 bases between them. Sequencing was performed on peripheral blood, taken on day 0 of AZD1222 vaccination. This clonotype was sampled from an adult in good health. This sequence joins TRBV7-9 and TRBJ1-2; D unclear. The CDR3 DNA sequence: TGTGCCAGCAGCTTAAGGGTCCCGATATTTGGCTACACCTTC. Translated: CASSLRVPIFGYTF.